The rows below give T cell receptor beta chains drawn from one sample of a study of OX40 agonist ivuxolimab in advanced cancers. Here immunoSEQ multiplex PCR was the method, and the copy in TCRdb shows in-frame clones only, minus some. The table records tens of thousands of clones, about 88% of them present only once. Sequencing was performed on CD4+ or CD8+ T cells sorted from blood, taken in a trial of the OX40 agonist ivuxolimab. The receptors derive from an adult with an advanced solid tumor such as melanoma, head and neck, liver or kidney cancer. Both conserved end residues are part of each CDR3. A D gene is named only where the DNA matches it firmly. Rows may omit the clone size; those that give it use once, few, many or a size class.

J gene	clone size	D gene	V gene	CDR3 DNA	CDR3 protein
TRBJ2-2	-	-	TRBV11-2	TGTGCCAGCAGCTTAGTTGGGGGTTACACCGGGGAGCTGTTTTTT	CASSLVGGYTGELFF
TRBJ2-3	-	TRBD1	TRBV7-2	TGTGCCAGCAGCTTACGGAGACAGGGGAGCACAGATACGCAGTATTTT	CASSLRRQGSTDTQYF
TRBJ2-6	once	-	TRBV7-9	TGTGCCAGCAGGTTAACCTCTGGGGCCAACGTCCTGACTTTC	CASRLTSGANVLTF
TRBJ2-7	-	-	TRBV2	TGTGCCAGCAGTGTTTATGGAGCCTCCTACGAGCAGTACTTC	CASSVYGASYEQYF
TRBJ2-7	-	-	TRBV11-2	TGTGCCAGCAGCTTAGTGTGGGGACAAACCTACGAGCAGTACTTC	CASSLVWGQTYEQYF
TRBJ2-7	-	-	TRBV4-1	TGCGCCAGCAGCCAAGATTGGGTAAGGACCCTCGCGGTACCCGAGCAGTACTTC	CASSQDWVRTLAVPEQYF
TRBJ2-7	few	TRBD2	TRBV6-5	TGTGCCAGCAGACGACAGACTAGCGGGATATACGAGCAGTACTTC	CASRRQTSGIYEQYF
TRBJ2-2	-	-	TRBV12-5	TGTGCTAGCGCCCCCGCGGCGGGTGGGCTGGGGACCGGGGAGCTGTTTTTT	CASAPAAGGLGTGELFF
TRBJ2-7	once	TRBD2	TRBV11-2	TGTGCCAGCAGCCAGGGACTAGCGGTCTACGAGCAGTACTTC	CASSQGLAVYEQYF
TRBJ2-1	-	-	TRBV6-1	TGTGCCAGCACTAGCTCCTACAATGAGCAGTTCTTC	CASTSSYNEQFF
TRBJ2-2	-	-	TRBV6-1	TGTGCCAGCAGGTGGGCGAACACCGGGGAGCTGTTTTTT	CASRWANTGELFF
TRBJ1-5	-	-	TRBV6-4	TGTGCCAGCAGTGACCCTAGGACAGACAATCAGCCCCAGCATTTT	CASSDPRTDNQPQHF
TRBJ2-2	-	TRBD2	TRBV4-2	TGTGCCAGCCGCTCCCCGGGGGGGTCGAACGCCGGGGAGCTGTTTTTT	CASRSPGGSNAGELFF
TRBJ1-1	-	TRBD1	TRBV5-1	TGCGCCAGCAGCTTGAGGACAGGAGTCACTGAAGCTTTCTTT	CASSLRTGVTEAFF
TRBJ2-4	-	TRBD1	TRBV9	TGTGCCAGCAGCGGGACAGGGGGGAACATTCAGTACTTC	CASSGTGGNIQYF
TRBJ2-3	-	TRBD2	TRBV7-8	TGTGCCAGCAGCTTTACAGCGGGAGGAACAGATACGCAGTATTTT	CASSFTAGGTDTQYF
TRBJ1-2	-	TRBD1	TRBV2	TGTGCCAGCAGTGTCATTCGGGACAGAGCCGATGGCTACACCTTC	CASSVIRDRADGYTF
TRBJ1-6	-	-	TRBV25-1	TGTGCCAGCACAGCCAGCTCCTATAATTCACCCCTCCACTTT	CASTASSYNSPLHF
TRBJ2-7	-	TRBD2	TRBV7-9	TGTGCCAGCAGCCGGGGACTAGCGGGAGGGCCACTTTACGAGCAGTACTTC	CASSRGLAGGPLYEQYF
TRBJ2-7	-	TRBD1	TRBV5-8	TGTGCCAGCAGCGGCATTATCGGGACAGGGAGCGAGCAGTACTTC	CASSGIIGTGSEQYF
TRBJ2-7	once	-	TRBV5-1	TGCGCCAGCAGCGCCGGACCTCCAAACTCCTACGAGCAGTACTTC	CASSAGPPNSYEQYF
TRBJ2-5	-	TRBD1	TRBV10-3	TGTGCCATCAGTGAAAGGACAGGGGTGGGTCAAGAGACCCAGTACTTC	CAISERTGVGQETQYF
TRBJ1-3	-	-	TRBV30	TGTGCCTGGGGCAAGGGCACTGGAAACACCATATATTTT	CAWGKGTGNTIYF
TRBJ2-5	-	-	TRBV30	TGTGCCTGGAGTGTATCCCTCAGGGGAGAGACCCAGTACTTC	CAWSVSLRGETQYF
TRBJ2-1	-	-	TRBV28	TGTGCCAGCAGTTTAGGGGGACACCCCTACAATGAGCAGTTCTTC	CASSLGGHPYNEQFF